This TCR beta chain was documented in a study of blood T cells in healthy people across ages. Overall study results and limits: The study lacked donor CMV status, which possibly confounded expanded clonotype changes.

This CDR3 has 13 residues. Germline lookup yields CDR1 SGHTA and CDR2 FQGTGA. The second PCR ran about 6 to 12 cycles with a sample-barcoded 5' primer and J-beta primers. TCRdb fed the 5' RACE reads into MiXCR, producing one record per CDR3 protein. The sample contains more than 1.4 million distinct CDR3 sequences, approximately 42% of which appear only once. A note on this clonotype: Its antigen is as yet unknown. A junction boundary mismatches the germline segment, possibly from a read error.

The clonotype originates from a woman under 30 in good health. Material: blood. V and J are TRBV7-3 and TRBJ2-7; D might be TRBD2 (7 bases). The CDR3 is CANSHRGGYEQYF. CDR3 in DNA: TGTGCCAACAGCCATAGGGGGGGCTACGAGCAGTACTTC.